One sample yielded the 15 T cell receptor beta chains listed below, sequenced in a study of identical twins. TCRdb fed the 5' RACE reads into MiXCR, producing one record per CDR3 protein. Here the sample spans 200,000 to 250,000 distinct CDR3 sequences, over 12% being singletons. The sample consisted of memory (CD45RO+) T cells sorted from blood. All receptors come from a woman between 18 and 30 years old in good health.

Worth noting for this clonotype: A much larger clone sits a single nucleotide away, making a read error possible. The gene calls are TRBV10-3 and TRBJ2-1, with 8 bases fitting TRBD1. The CDR3 loop spans 18 amino acids. CDR1 and CDR2 (germline): ENHRY, SYGVKD. Germline trimming cut 5 bases from V and 0 bases from J; bases unmatched to any gene: 12. The CDR3 sequence is CAISSTGTGLSSYNEQFF. The CDR3 nucleotides read TGTGCCATCAGTTCAACCGGGACAGGCCTAAGCTCCTACAATGAGCAGTTCTTC.

This clonotype turned up a few times. This chain links TRBV6-2 or TRBV6-3 with TRBJ2-6; D gene uncertain. V dropped 6 bases and J dropped 1 base, with 10 bases sitting between them. The CDR3 contains 15 residues. Germline loops: CDR1 MNHEY, CDR2 SVGEGT. This CDR3 reads CASSRQESGANVLTF. CDR3 bases: TGTGCCAGCAGCCGTCAGGAATCTGGGGCCAACGTCCTGACTTTC.

In its sample, this clonotype was seen a few times. This sequence joins TRBV21-1 and TRBJ2-1; the DNA was not compared with TRBD1, the D call given in the table. TRBV21-1 is annotated as a pseudogene. The CDR3 extends over 16 amino acids. The CDR3 sequence is CASSKRGTRRYNEQFF. The DNA for the CDR3 is TGTGCCAGCAGCAAGAGGGGGACCCGTCGCTACAATGAGCAGTTCTTC.

This chain connects TRBV5-1 to TRBJ2-1; D gene uncertain. The CDR3 loop spans 15 amino acids. Trimming took 4 bases from V and 5 from J, leaving 16 bases between them. Germline V CDR1 and CDR2: SGHRS, YFSETQ. DNA of the CDR3: TGCGCCAGCAGCCTACGAACACTTAGTGACAATGAGCAGTTCTTC. Translating it yields CASSLRTLSDNEQFF.

The chain uses TRBV19 and TRBJ2-1, with TRBD2 matching over 10 bases. Germline trimming cut 3 bases from V and 6 bases from J; bases unmatched to any gene: 5. CDR3 length equals 15 residues. The V gene's germline CDR1 is LNHDA and CDR2 SQIVND (reference sequence). The CDR3 sequence is CASSIGTSVANEQFF. The DNA for the CDR3 is TGTGCCAGTAGTATCGGGACTAGCGTCGCCAATGAGCAGTTCTTC.

This CDR3 is CASSPSGDPGNTIYF. The CDR3 region has the DNA TGTGCCAGCTCACCCAGCGGCGATCCTGGAAACACCATATATTTT. The V gene is TRBV18, the J gene TRBJ1-3; D is unclear. V was cut by 3 bases and J by 2 bases, with 11 bases left in between. The germline V gene encodes CDR1 KGHSH and CDR2 LQKENI. This CDR3 spans 15 amino acids.

This clonotype was counted a few times. The chain joins TRBV5-6 to TRBJ1-5, with D hard to call. V was shortened by 1 base and J by 2 bases, with 7 bases between the two germline ends. Germline CDR1 is SGHDT and CDR2 is YYEEEE. This CDR3 comprises 14 residues. In DNA form, the CDR3 reads TGTGCCAGCAGCTTGTGGTGGGGCAATCAGCCCCAGCATTTT. The encoded protein is CASSLWWGNQPQHF.

This clonotype was seen a few times. The rearrangement uses TRBV5-1 and TRBJ2-5, with D uncertain. With 2 bases removed from V and 3 bases from J, the gap between germline ends came to 11 bases. From germline, CDR1 is SGHRS and CDR2 YFSETQ. The CDR3 has 14 amino acids. CDR3 sequence (DNA): TGCGCCAGCAGCTTAAGTACTACCAAAGAGACCCAGTACTTC. Its translation: CASSLSTTKETQYF.

This chain joins TRBV10-2 and TRBJ2-7; D is unclear. This CDR3 contains 14 residues. Trimming removed 6 bases from V and 3 bases from J, with 15 bases in between. Germline V gene sequence: CDR1 WSHSY, CDR2 SAAADI. The CDR3 sequence: CASSWGPTHYEQYF. The DNA of the CDR3 is TGCGCCAGCAGCTGGGGTCCGACCCACTACGAGCAGTACTTC.

This clonotype occurred a few times. The genes are TRBV6-1 and TRBJ2-6; maybe TRBD2 (5 bases). The CDR3 loop spans 18 amino acids. The germline V gene encodes CDR1 MNHNS and CDR2 SASEGT. V lost 8 bases to trimming and J lost 1 base, with 21 bases between them. The CDR3 region is CASLEWAGLRSGANVLTF. DNA for the CDR3: TGTGCCAGCCTCGAATGGGCAGGACTCAGGTCTGGGGCCAACGTCCTGACTTTC.

Only a few counts were recorded for this clonotype. At one end, the junction sequence differs from germline, possibly due to a read error. CDR3 DNA sequence: TGTGCCAGCAGTTCATTGGTGTCGGGACTCAACGTCTTC. Translated: CASSSLVSGLNVF. The chain couples TRBV6-2 or TRBV6-3 to TRBJ2-1, with TRBD2 as a possible D gene (6 bases). The CDR3 loop spans 13 amino acids. CDR1 and CDR2 (germline): MNHEY, SVGEGT.

The J gene is TRBJ2-1, the V gene TRBV9; TRBD2 matches 8 bases. Looked up from germline, CDR1 is SGDLS and CDR2 is YYNGEE. The CDR3 length is 17 residues. V dropped 0 bases and J dropped 6; count of bases not matched to a gene: 11. In DNA form, the CDR3 reads TGTGCCAGCAGCGTAGCGGTTGATGGGCGGGGGGCCAATGAGCAGTTCTTC. It codes for CASSVAVDGRGANEQFF.

The chain joins TRBV20-1 to TRBJ2-7; D not resolved. The CDR3 contains 12 residues. Looked up from germline, CDR1 is DFQATT and CDR2 is SNEGSKA (reference sequence). Trimming stripped 0 bases from V and 2 bases from J, with 5 bases between. The CDR3 spells CSARDPTYEQYF. As DNA, the CDR3 is TGCAGTGCTAGAGATCCGACCTACGAGCAGTACTTC.

The rearrangement uses TRBV11-2 and TRBJ2-1; 11 bases line up with TRBD2. Trimming took 5 bases from V and 0 from J; bases not matched to a gene: 18. CDR1 SGHAT and CDR2 FQNNGV come from the germline V gene. This CDR3 comprises 21 residues. The CDR3 sequence is CASSRPGLAGGQTSSYNEQFF. The CDR3 DNA sequence: TGTGCCAGCAGCCGCCCAGGACTAGCGGGCGGCCAGACAAGCTCCTACAATGAGCAGTTCTTC.

This clonotype was picked up a small number of times. V is TRBV7-2 and J is TRBJ2-3, with TRBD2 matching 7 bases. With V trimmed by 5 bases and J by 4 bases, 6 bases remained unmatched. Per germline, CDR1 SGHTA and CDR2 FQGNSA. The CDR3 is made up of 14 amino acids. The CDR3 coding sequence is TGTGCCAGCAGCCCTCTGCTAGCGGCAGATACGCAGTATTTT. Translating gives CASSPLLAADTQYF.